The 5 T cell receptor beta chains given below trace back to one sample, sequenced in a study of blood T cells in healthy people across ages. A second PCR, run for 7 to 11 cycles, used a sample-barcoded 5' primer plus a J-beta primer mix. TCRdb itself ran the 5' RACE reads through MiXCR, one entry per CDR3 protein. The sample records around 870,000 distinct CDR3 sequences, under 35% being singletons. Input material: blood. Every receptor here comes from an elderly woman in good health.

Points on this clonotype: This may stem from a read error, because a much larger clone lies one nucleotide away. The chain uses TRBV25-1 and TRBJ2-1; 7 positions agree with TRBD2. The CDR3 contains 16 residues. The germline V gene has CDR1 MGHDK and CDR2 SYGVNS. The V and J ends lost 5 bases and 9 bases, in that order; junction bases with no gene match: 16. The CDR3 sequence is CASSPRLVGGSGEQFF. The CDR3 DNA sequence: TGTGCCAGCAGTCCCCGACTAGTGGGAGGGAGCGGTGAGCAGTTCTTC.

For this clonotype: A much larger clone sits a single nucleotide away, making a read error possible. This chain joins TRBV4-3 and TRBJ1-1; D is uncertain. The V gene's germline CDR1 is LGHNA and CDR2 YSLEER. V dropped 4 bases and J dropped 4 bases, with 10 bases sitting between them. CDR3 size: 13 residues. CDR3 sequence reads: CASSRVAGTEAFF. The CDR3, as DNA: TGCGCCAGCAGCCGAGTGGCAGGCACTGAAGCTTTCTTT.

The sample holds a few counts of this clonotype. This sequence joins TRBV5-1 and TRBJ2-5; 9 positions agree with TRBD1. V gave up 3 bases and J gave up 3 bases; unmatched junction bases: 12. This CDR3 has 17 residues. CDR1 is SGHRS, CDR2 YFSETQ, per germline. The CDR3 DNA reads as TGCGCCAGCAGCTCAAAGACCTCCGGGACAGGGAAAGAGACCCAGTACTTC. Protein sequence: CASSSKTSGTGKETQYF.

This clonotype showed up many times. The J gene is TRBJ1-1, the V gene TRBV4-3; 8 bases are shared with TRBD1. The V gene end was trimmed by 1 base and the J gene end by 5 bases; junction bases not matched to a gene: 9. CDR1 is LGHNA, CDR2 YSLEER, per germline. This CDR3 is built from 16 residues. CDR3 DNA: TGCGCCAGCAGCCAAGCCCCAGGGGGCGCGGGAACTGAAGCTTTCTTT. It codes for CASSQAPGGAGTEAFF.

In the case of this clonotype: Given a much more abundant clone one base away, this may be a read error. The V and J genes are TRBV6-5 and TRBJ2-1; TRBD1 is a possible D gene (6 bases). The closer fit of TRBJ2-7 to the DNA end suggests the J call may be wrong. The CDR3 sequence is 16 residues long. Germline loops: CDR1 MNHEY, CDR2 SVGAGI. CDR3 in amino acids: CASSYSMVGAYNEQYF. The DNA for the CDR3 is TGTGCCAGCAGTTACTCGATGGTGGGGGCCTACAATGAGCAGTACTTC.